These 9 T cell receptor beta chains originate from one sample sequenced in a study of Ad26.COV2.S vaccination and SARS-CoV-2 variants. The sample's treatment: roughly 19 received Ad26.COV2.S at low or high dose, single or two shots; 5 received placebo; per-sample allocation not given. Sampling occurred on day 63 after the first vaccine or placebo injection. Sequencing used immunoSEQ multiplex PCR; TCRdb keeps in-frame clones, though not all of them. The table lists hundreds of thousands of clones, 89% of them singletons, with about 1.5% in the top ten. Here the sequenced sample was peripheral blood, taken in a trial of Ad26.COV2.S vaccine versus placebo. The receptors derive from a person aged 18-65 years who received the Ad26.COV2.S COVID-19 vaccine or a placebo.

CDR3 nucleotides: TGTGCCAGCAGTCTTCCAGGGTCCAACACTGAAGCTTTCTTT. This translates into CASSLPGSNTEAFF. This chain links TRBV25-1 with TRBJ1-1; TRBD1 might be the D (5 bases). This CDR3 is built from 14 residues. Germline lookup yields CDR1 MGHDK and CDR2 SYGVNS. V was shortened by 5 bases and J by 2 bases, with 12 bases between the two germline ends.

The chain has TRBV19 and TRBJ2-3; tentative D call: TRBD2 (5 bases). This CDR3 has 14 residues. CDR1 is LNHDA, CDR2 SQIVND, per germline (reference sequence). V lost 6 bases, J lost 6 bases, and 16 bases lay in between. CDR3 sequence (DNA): TGTGCCAGTAGCCCTAGCCCGGTCTCGGATACGCAGTATTTT. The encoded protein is CASSPSPVSDTQYF.

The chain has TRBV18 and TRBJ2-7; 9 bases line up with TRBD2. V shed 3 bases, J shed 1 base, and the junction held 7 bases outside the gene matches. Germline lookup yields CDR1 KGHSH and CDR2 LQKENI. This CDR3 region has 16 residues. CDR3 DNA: TGTGCCAGCTCACCGCGGGGGGGGCCTGGATCCTACGAGCAGTACTTC. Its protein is CASSPRGGPGSYEQYF.

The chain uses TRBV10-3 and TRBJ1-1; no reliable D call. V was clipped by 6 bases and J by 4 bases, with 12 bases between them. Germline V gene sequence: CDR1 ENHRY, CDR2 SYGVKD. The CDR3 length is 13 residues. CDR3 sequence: CAISPEVFTEAFF. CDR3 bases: TGTGCCATCAGCCCTGAAGTCTTCACTGAAGCTTTCTTT.

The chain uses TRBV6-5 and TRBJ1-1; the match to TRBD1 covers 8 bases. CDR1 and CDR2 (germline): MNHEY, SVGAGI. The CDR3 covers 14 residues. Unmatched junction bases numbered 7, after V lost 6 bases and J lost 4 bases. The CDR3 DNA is TGTGCCAGCAGGGTGACAGGGGTGGTCACTGAAGCTTTCTTT. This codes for CASRVTGVVTEAFF.

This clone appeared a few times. The CDR3 protein is CASSLSPGTEAFF. The DNA for the CDR3 is TGTGCCAGCAGCTTAAGTCCGGGGACTGAAGCTTTCTTT. The chain links TRBV7-2 to TRBJ1-1, with D hard to call. The germline V gene has CDR1 SGHTA and CDR2 FQGNSA. Trimming took 2 bases from V and 5 from J, leaving 9 bases between them. The CDR3 contains 13 residues.

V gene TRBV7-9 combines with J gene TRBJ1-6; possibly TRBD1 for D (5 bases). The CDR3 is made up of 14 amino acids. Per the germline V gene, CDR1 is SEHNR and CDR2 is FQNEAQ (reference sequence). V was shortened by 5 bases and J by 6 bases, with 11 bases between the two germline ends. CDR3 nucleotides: TGTGCCAGCAGCCTGGACATGATTAATTCACCCCTCCACTTT. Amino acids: CASSLDMINSPLHF.

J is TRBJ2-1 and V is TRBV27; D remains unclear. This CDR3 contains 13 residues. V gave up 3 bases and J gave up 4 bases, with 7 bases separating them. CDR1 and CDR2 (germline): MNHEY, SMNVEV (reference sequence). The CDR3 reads CASSLHVYNEQFF. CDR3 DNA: TGTGCCAGCAGTTTGCACGTTTACAATGAGCAGTTCTTC.

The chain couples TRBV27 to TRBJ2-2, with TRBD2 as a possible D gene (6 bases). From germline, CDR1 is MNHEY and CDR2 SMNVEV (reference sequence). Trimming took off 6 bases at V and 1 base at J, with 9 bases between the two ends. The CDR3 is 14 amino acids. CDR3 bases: TGTGCCAGCAGCGGGACTTTGAACACCGGGGAGCTGTTTTTT. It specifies CASSGTLNTGELFF.